The 23 T cell receptor beta chains below come from one sample, sequenced in a study of blood T cell repertoires in COVID-19. Clones were sequenced by immunoSEQ multiplex PCR, and TCRdb holds only the in-frame ones, with some missing. Here the sample spans approximately 300,000 clones, 90% being singletons. The sequencing input was PBMCs or T cells enriched from blood (not recorded which). The receptor set was obtained from a man in his fifties or sixties who had recovered from COVID-19.

V gene TRBV3-1 (or the pseudogene TRBV3-2) combines with J gene TRBJ2-7, with D possibly matching TRBD1 (6 bases). The V end was cut by 6 bases, the J end by 6 bases, with 12 bases between. The germline gives CDR1 LGHDT, CDR2 YNNKEL (reference sequence). CDR3 length: 12 residues. The CDR3 nucleotides are TGTGCCAGCAGACAGGGCGTTCTCGAGCAGTACTTC. It is translated as CASRQGVLEQYF.

J is TRBJ1-2 and V is TRBV5-1; 11 bases line up with TRBD1. The V segment lost 4 bases and the J segment 0 bases; nucleotides outside the gene matches: 8. Germline-derived CDR1 and CDR2 are SGHRS and YFSETQ. This CDR3 region has 17 residues. Here the CDR3 reads CASSPSGQGGPNYGYTF. CDR3 DNA sequence: TGCGCCAGCAGCCCCTCGGGACAGGGGGGTCCTAACTATGGCTACACCTTC.

The gene calls are TRBV10-3 and TRBJ1-1; 7 nucleotides line up with TRBD1. CDR1 is ENHRY and CDR2 is SYGVKD in the germline V gene. With 4 bases clipped from V and 2 bases from J, the junction kept 1 base outside the gene matches. The CDR3 spans 13 residues. CDR3 protein: CAISGDSNTEAFF. As DNA, the CDR3 is TGTGCCATCAGTGGGGACAGTAACACTGAAGCTTTCTTT.

The chain combines TRBV30 with TRBJ1-2, with D perhaps matching TRBD1 (6 bases). The CDR3 sequence is 13 residues long. The V and J ends lost 0 bases and 4 bases respectively, with 9 bases between them. Germline CDR1 and CDR2: GTSNPN and SVGIG (reference sequence). The CDR3 loop reads CAWSVGQFYGYTF. The CDR3 DNA sequence: TGTGCCTGGAGTGTAGGACAGTTCTATGGCTACACCTTC.

The CDR3 region has the DNA TGTGCCACCAGCAGAGTAGATACAGGGGGCGTTGAGCAGTTCTTC. Translated: CATSRVDTGGVEQFF. The rearrangement uses TRBV15 and TRBJ2-1; 9 positions match TRBD1. The CDR3 runs 15 residues. The germline gives CDR1 LNHNV, CDR2 YYDKDF (reference sequence). The V segment lost 1 base and the J segment 9 bases; nucleotides outside the gene matches: 7.

The genes are TRBV12-1 and TRBJ2-2; TRBD2 reflects the table's D call only, with no check against the DNA. TRBV12-1 is reported as a pseudogene. The CDR3 spans 15 residues. In DNA, the CDR3 is TGTGCCACTCATGAGGGCGGGAGTTGGGCCGGGGAGCTGTTTTTT. Residues: CATHEGGSWAGELFF.

The J gene is TRBJ2-7, the V gene TRBV7-9; D call uncertain. CDR1 and CDR2 from the germline V gene are SEHNR and FQNEAQ (reference sequence). This CDR3 is built from 11 residues. V lost 1 base to trimming and J lost 7 bases, with 5 bases between them. Written as DNA, the CDR3 is TGTGCCAGCAGCTTAGAGCGAGAGCAGTACTTC. This gives the protein CASSLEREQYF.

This chain uses TRBV15 with TRBJ1-2, with 7 bases that match TRBD1. The length of the CDR3 is 15 residues. Looked up from germline, CDR1 is LNHNV and CDR2 is YYDKDF (reference sequence). Losses at the gene ends were 3 bases for V and 0 bases for J; bases not matched to a gene: 4. The CDR3 region has the DNA TGTGCCACCAGCAGGGGGACAGCCCCTAACTATGGCTACACCTTC. This sequence encodes CATSRGTAPNYGYTF.

This clone is a singleton in its sample. The genes are TRBV5-5 and TRBJ1-1; D ambiguous. Trimming removed 4 bases at V and 10 bases at J, with 23 bases between. The germline CDR1 and CDR2 sequences are SGHKS and YYEKEE (reference sequence). The CDR3 spans 15 residues. Here the CDR3 reads CASSLTTGSPSRAFF. For the CDR3, the DNA is TGTGCCAGCAGCCTTACGACCGGGTCCCCTTCACGAGCTTTCTTT.

The genes are TRBV9 and TRBJ2-5; 13 nucleotides agree with TRBD2. The CDR3 has 16 residues. Germline CDR1 SGDLS, CDR2 YYNGEE. With V trimmed by 0 bases and J by 2 bases, 1 base remained unmatched. The CDR3 nucleotides are TGTGCCAGCAGCGTAGGGACTAGCGGGAGTCAAGAGACCCAGTACTTC. It specifies CASSVGTSGSQETQYF.

This clone was detected once. The chain has TRBV5-4 and TRBJ1-2, with unresolved D. This CDR3 is 13 amino acids long. Trimming stripped 0 bases from V and 8 bases from J, with 11 bases between. Germline values: CDR1 SGHNT, CDR2 YYREEE (reference sequence). The CDR3 here is CASSLEYGEGYTF. The CDR3 region has the DNA TGTGCCAGCAGCTTGGAATACGGTGAAGGCTACACCTTC.

This clone was observed a few times. The J gene is TRBJ1-2, the V gene TRBV5-8; 10 nucleotides align to TRBD1. Germline V lookup: CDR1 SGHTS, CDR2 YDEGEE. The CDR3 totals 14 residues. The trim removed 4 bases at V and 6 bases at J, leaving 6 bases unmatched. The CDR3 sequence: CASSARDRGNGYTF. DNA for the CDR3: TGTGCCAGCAGCGCCCGGGACAGGGGTAATGGCTACACCTTC.

This clone was recorded once. CDR3 nucleotide sequence: TGTGCCAGCAGCCGAGCCGAGGCGGGAGTCAAAGATACGCAGTATTTT. It translates to CASSRAEAGVKDTQYF. The V gene is TRBV4-2, the J gene TRBJ2-3, with 7 bases aligning to TRBD2. Per the germline V gene, CDR1 is LGHNA and CDR2 is YNFKEQ. J gave up 5 bases and V 4 bases, and 12 bases lay outside the gene matches. This CDR3 has 16 amino acids.

The rearrangement links TRBV6-5 to TRBJ2-3, with 8 bases identical to TRBD2. The V gene end was trimmed by 2 bases and the J gene end by 4 bases; junction bases not matched to a gene: 8. The V gene's germline CDR1 is MNHEY and CDR2 SVGAGI. The CDR3 spans 16 residues. The CDR3 region has the DNA TGTGCCAGCAGTTACCGTCCCGGGACTAGAGCAGATACGCAGTATTTT. Its translation is CASSYRPGTRADTQYF.

The chain links TRBV7-9 to TRBJ2-7, with 9 bases lining up with TRBD1. Germline CDR1 reads SEHNR; CDR2 reads FQNEAQ (reference sequence). The CDR3 totals 13 residues. With V trimmed by 4 bases and J by 10 bases, 8 bases remained unmatched. DNA for the CDR3: TGTGCCAGCAGCTCCGGGACAGGGACCCAACAGTACTTC. It translates to CASSSGTGTQQYF.

CDR3 nucleotides: TGCAGCGTTGGACAGGGTAGGGCAGATACGCAGTATTTT. Protein product: CSVGQGRADTQYF. The chain couples TRBV29-1 to TRBJ2-3; TRBD1 agrees at 7 bases. Germline assignment: CDR1 SQVTM and CDR2 ANQGSEA. J was trimmed by 4 bases and V by 4 bases; bases with no gene match: 5. The CDR3 is 13 amino acids.

The chain carries TRBV2 and TRBJ1-5, with 7 nucleotides matching TRBD1. The germline V gene has CDR1 SNHLY and CDR2 FYNNEI. The V segment lost 6 bases and the J segment 3 bases; nucleotides outside the gene matches: 5. CDR3 length equals 14 residues. CDR3: CASSAGTVNQPQHF. CDR3 DNA: TGTGCCAGCAGCGCTGGGACAGTCAATCAGCCCCAGCATTTT.

This clone has just a few counts. The rearrangement links TRBV6-2 or TRBV6-3 to TRBJ1-5; D is perhaps TRBD1 (6 bases). This CDR3 is built from 17 residues. Germline CDR1 and CDR2: MNHEY and SVGEGT. V lost 5 bases to trimming and J lost 0 bases, with 17 bases between them. The CDR3 DNA reads TGTGCCAGCAGTCCCCTGAGGGGGGGCTCTAGCAATCAGCCCCAGCATTTT. This sequence encodes CASSPLRGGSSNQPQHF.

The rearrangement links TRBV5-1 to TRBJ1-1; D is perhaps TRBD1 (5 bases). CDR3 length: 14 amino acids. In germline, CDR1 is SGHRS, CDR2 YFSETQ. V lost 3 bases and J lost 0, with 9 bases in between. The CDR3 region is CASSSTGVNTEAFF. The CDR3 nucleotides are TGCGCCAGCAGCTCGACGGGGGTGAACACTGAAGCTTTCTTT.

Written as DNA, the CDR3 is TGCGCCAGCAGTCCATTCGGGGCGACAGGGACGAACACTGAAGCTTTCTTT. Protein sequence: CASSPFGATGTNTEAFF. The chain links TRBV23-1 to TRBJ1-1; the match to TRBD1 covers 7 bases. TRBV23-1 is an ORF, and what it does is uncertain. V lost 4 bases, J lost 1 base, and 12 bases stayed unmatched. The CDR3 length is 17 residues.

The chain carries TRBV6-2 or TRBV6-3 and TRBJ1-5; D uncertain. Germline values: CDR1 MNHEY, CDR2 SVGEGT. The CDR3 consists of 12 residues. The ends were cut back, 5 bases at V and 6 bases at J, with 8 bases in the middle. Written as DNA, the CDR3 is TGTGCCAGCAGTACCCTAGTTCAGCCCCAGCATTTT. Residues: CASSTLVQPQHF.

The CDR3 reads CASRGGGVEQFF. The CDR3 DNA sequence: TGCGCCAGCCGAGGAGGAGGGGTTGAGCAGTTCTTC. This sequence joins TRBV4-1 and TRBJ2-1; a weak D match, TRBD2 (6 bases). Germline V gives CDR1 MGHRA, CDR2 YSYEKL. Trimming cost V 8 bases and J 9 bases, with 14 bases left between them. This CDR3 spans 12 amino acids.

The gene calls are TRBV5-1 and TRBJ1-1; D remains unclear. This CDR3 contains 15 residues. Germline V CDR1 and CDR2: SGHRS, YFSETQ. Trimming took 0 bases from V and 3 from J, leaving 12 bases between them. The CDR3, as DNA: TGCGCCAGCAGCTTGGATCCCGGGATCGACACTGAAGCTTTCTTT. Amino acids: CASSLDPGIDTEAFF.